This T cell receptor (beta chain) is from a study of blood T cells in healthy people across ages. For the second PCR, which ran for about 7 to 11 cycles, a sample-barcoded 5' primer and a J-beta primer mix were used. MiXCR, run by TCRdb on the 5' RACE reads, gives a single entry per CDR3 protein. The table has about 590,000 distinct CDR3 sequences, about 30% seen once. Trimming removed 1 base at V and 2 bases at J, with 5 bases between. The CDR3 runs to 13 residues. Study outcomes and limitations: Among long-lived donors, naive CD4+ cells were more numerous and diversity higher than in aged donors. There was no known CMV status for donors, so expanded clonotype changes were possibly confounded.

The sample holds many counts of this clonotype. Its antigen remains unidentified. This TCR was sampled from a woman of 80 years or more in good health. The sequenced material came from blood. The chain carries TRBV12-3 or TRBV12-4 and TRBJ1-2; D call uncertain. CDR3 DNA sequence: TGTGCCAGCAGTTTAGGGGCCAACTATGGCTACACCTTC. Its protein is CASSLGANYGYTF.